What follows is one T cell receptor (beta chain) and its context. Its cognate antigen is unknown. This entry belongs to a study of siplizumab effects on memory and regulatory T cells. Broader study findings: Apparently key alloresponse contributors, naive T cells also seemed more diverse than memory cells. Whether the proliferating Tregs (from siplizumab cultures) were suppressive was not confirmed. Poor capture below about 10^-5 frequency left most alloreactive clones unmapped to unstimulated subsets. Mappable alloreactive CD4+ clones were on average approximately 72% Treg-derived with siplizumab, approximately 26% in controls.

Germline V gene lookup returns CDR1 SGDLS and CDR2 YYNGEE. This CDR3 is built from 16 residues. Between the trimmed V and J ends, which lost 0 bases and 5 bases, there was a span of 15 bases. TCRdb keeps only in-frame clones here, not all; method: immunoSEQ multiplex PCR. The sample contains under 100,000 clones, around 94% of which appear only once. Sequenced input: non-Treg CD4+ T cells sorted from blood. The sequence was obtained from a human donor in good health. This chain joins TRBV9 and TRBJ2-1; D is tentatively TRBD1 or TRBD2 (6 bases each). The CDR3, as DNA: TGTGCCAGCAGCGTAGGCTGGGGGGCAGCAAACAATGAGCAGTTCTTC. The encoded protein is CASSVGWGAANNEQFF.